What follows are 31 T cell receptor beta chains derived from one specimen sequenced in a study of OX40 agonist ivuxolimab in advanced cancers. Profiling relied on immunoSEQ multiplex PCR, and the TCRdb table lists in-frame clones only, not all of them. Of around 32,000 clones in the sample, approximately 90% were seen once. Here the sequenced sample was CD4+ or CD8+ T cells sorted from blood, taken in a trial of the OX40 agonist ivuxolimab. These receptors came from an adult with an advanced solid tumor such as melanoma, head and neck, liver or kidney cancer.

This clone was seen a single time. The V and J genes are TRBV6-1 and TRBJ2-7; D is unclear. The germline V gene has CDR1 MNHNS and CDR2 SASEGT. With 0 bases removed from V and 8 bases from J, the gap between germline ends came to 8 bases. This CDR3 is built from 12 residues. Written as DNA, the CDR3 is TGTGCCAGCAGTGAAGCCTCCAACAAGCAGTACTTC. Translation: CASSEASNKQYF.

This chain connects TRBV7-2 to TRBJ1-3; D remains ambiguous. Germline loops: CDR1 SGHTA, CDR2 FQGNSA. This CDR3 has 15 amino acids. Trimming stripped 2 bases from V and 0 bases from J, with 8 bases between. CDR3 sequence: CASSLNTDSGNTIYF. The CDR3 DNA reads TGTGCCAGCAGCTTAAACACCGACTCTGGAAACACCATATATTTT.

The chain uses TRBV29-1 and TRBJ1-2, with D uncertain. Per the germline V gene, CDR1 is SQVTM and CDR2 is ANQGSEA. There are 14 residues in the CDR3. V lost 1 base and J lost 0, with 9 bases in between. This chain's CDR3 is CSVEGMGANYGYTF. The CDR3 nucleotides read TGCAGCGTTGAAGGGATGGGAGCTAACTATGGCTACACCTTC.

J is TRBJ1-5 and V is TRBV19, with D possibly being TRBD1 (6 bases). CDR1 is LNHDA and CDR2 is SQIVND in the germline V gene (reference sequence). This CDR3 contains 18 residues. Trimming cost V 3 bases and J 1 base, with 19 bases left between them. CDR3 nucleotides: TGTGCCAGTAGTATCAAGGGGGTTACAGGGTTCAGCAATCAGCCCCAGCATTTT. It is translated as CASSIKGVTGFSNQPQHF.

This clone has more than one count but fewer than ten. The rearrangement uses TRBV4-2 and TRBJ2-7; TRBD2 matches at 8 bases. The ends lost 3 bases at V and 4 bases at J; junction bases unmatched: 5. Germline CDR1 is LGHNA and CDR2 is YNFKEQ. This CDR3 has 14 amino acids. The CDR3 region has the DNA TGTGCCAGCAGCCATTTCGGGGGGGGATACGAGCAGTACTTC. Translating it yields CASSHFGGGYEQYF.

The chain uses TRBV30 and TRBJ2-7; the D is unclear. The CDR3 spans 12 residues. Trimming took 0 bases from V and 4 from J, leaving 7 bases between them. The germline gives CDR1 GTSNPN, CDR2 SVGIG (reference sequence). This chain's CDR3 is CAWSVTGYEQYF. DNA for the CDR3: TGTGCCTGGAGTGTAACGGGTTACGAGCAGTACTTC.

This sequence joins TRBV2 and TRBJ2-1; 12 bases align to TRBD2. The CDR3 has 15 amino acids. Germline V gene data show CDR1 as SNHLY and CDR2 as FYNNEI. V dropped 10 bases and J dropped 7; count of bases not matched to a gene: 11. This CDR3 is CATKALAGGLNEQFF. For the CDR3, the DNA is TGTGCCACCAAAGCCCTAGCGGGGGGGCTTAATGAGCAGTTCTTC. Full variable domain (remainder filled in from reference TRBV2 and TRBJ2-1): EPEVTQTPSHQVTQMGQEVILRCVPISNHLYFYWYRQILGQKVEFLVSFYNNEISEKSEIFDDQFSVERPDGSNFTLKIRSTKLEDSAMYFCATKALAGGLNEQFFGPGTRLTVL.

The V gene is TRBV15, the J gene TRBJ2-1; D unresolved. This CDR3 region has 13 residues. Germline V gives CDR1 LNHNV, CDR2 YYDKDF (reference sequence). The V gene lost 0 bases and the J gene lost 3 bases, with 3 bases spanning the gap. CDR3 nucleotides: TGTGCCACCAGCAGAGATAGCTACAATGAGCAGTTCTTC. This translates into CATSRDSYNEQFF. Supplemented by reference TRBV15 and TRBJ2-1, the full variable domain reads DAMVIQNPRYQVTQFGKPVTLSCSQTLNHNVMYWYQQKSSQAPKLLFHYYDKDFNNEADTPDNFQSRRPNTSFCFLDIRSPGLGDTAMYLCATSRDSYNEQFFGPGTRLTVL.

This clone was seen once. V usage is TRBV9 and J usage is TRBJ1-2, with D tentatively TRBD1 (6 bases). This CDR3 has 14 residues. V shed 3 bases and J shed 8 bases, with 17 bases lying between them. CDR1 and CDR2 from the germline V gene are SGDLS and YYNGEE. CDR3 sequence (DNA): TGTGCCAGCAGCGGTGAACGGGGGCGCGGAGGCTACACCTTC. It codes for CASSGERGRGGYTF.

V usage is TRBV5-6 and J usage is TRBJ1-3, with TRBD1 matching over 8 bases. CDR3 size: 16 residues. The V and J ends lost 4 bases and 3 bases, in that order; junction bases with no gene match: 9. Per the germline V gene, CDR1 is SGHDT and CDR2 is YYEEEE. This CDR3 is CASSDGQGSNGNTIYF. The DNA of the CDR3 is TGTGCCAGCAGCGATGGACAGGGTAGTAATGGAAACACCATATATTTT.

The V call is TRBV5-1, the J call TRBJ1-1; 9 bases agree with TRBD1. V dropped 0 bases and J dropped 0; count of bases not matched to a gene: 3. This CDR3 contains 16 residues. The germline CDR1 and CDR2 sequences are SGHRS and YFSETQ. The CDR3 sequence is CASSLADRGLNTEAFF. The CDR3 region has the DNA TGCGCCAGCAGCTTGGCGGACAGGGGCTTGAACACTGAAGCTTTCTTT.

V and J are TRBV27 and TRBJ2-7; TRBD2 is a possible D gene (6 bases). Trimming cost V 5 bases and J 7 bases, with 12 bases left between them. This CDR3 has 12 amino acids. Per the germline V gene, CDR1 is MNHEY and CDR2 is SMNVEV (reference sequence). This chain's CDR3 is CASSLLGGEQYF. Written as DNA, the CDR3 is TGTGCCAGCAGTCTATTGGGGGGTGAGCAGTACTTC.

This clone occurred a few times. The V gene is TRBV5-1, the J gene TRBJ2-7, with 9 bases matching TRBD1. In germline, CDR1 is SGHRS, CDR2 YFSETQ. V was clipped by 5 bases and J by 6 bases; unmatched bases: 6. The CDR3 covers 13 residues. The CDR3 DNA is TGCGCCAGCAGTGACAGGGGGGGCTCCGAGCAGTACTTC. This encodes CASSDRGGSEQYF. Filled out from reference TRBV5-1 and TRBJ2-7, the complete variable domain reads KAGVTQTPRYLIKTRGQQVTLSCSPISGHRSVSWYQQTPGQGLQFLFEYFSETQRNKGNFPGRFSGRQFSNSRSEMNVSTLELGDSALYLCASSDRGGSEQYFGPGTRLTVT.

Here the CDR3 DNA reads TGTGCCAGTAGTATAGAATGGGGCGGAAACACCATATATTTT. This translates into CASSIEWGGNTIYF. The chain recombines TRBV19 with TRBJ1-3; D might be TRBD1 (5 bases). From germline, CDR1 is LNHDA and CDR2 SQIVND (reference sequence). This CDR3 is 14 amino acids long. Trimming left V 0 bases short and J 4 bases short, with 7 bases between.

The chain combines TRBV7-3 with TRBJ2-2; D perhaps matches TRBD1 (6 bases). Germline CDR1 SGHTA, CDR2 FQGTGA. Trimming removed 5 bases at V and 6 bases at J, with 13 bases between. CDR3 length: 14 amino acids. The CDR3: CASSHLTGSGELFF. CDR3 nucleotide sequence: TGTGCCAGCAGCCACCTAACAGGGTCCGGGGAGCTGTTTTTT.

The chain employs TRBV2 and TRBJ2-1; the match to TRBD2 covers 9 bases. The CDR3 loop spans 16 amino acids. CDR1 is SNHLY and CDR2 is FYNNEI in the germline V gene. The ends lost 4 bases at V and 3 bases at J; junction bases unmatched: 7. CDR3 DNA sequence: TGTGCCAGCAGTGCTCATGTAGCGGGAGACTACAATGAGCAGTTCTTC. It specifies CASSAHVAGDYNEQFF.

This rearrangement joins TRBV23-1 to TRBJ2-7; the D is unclear. TRBV23-1 has ORF status, its function being uncertain. The V end lost 2 bases, the J end lost 1 base, and 21 bases lay between the germline ends. CDR3 length: 18 amino acids. CDR3 protein: CASSQHYPSSTGSYEQYF. The CDR3 DNA reads TGCGCCAGCAGTCAACACTATCCCTCCTCGACGGGTTCCTACGAGCAGTACTTC.

This sequence joins TRBV19 and TRBJ1-1; D is unclear. CDR1 and CDR2 from the germline V gene are LNHDA and SQIVND (reference sequence). Trimming stripped 4 bases from V and 0 bases from J, with 6 bases between. The CDR3 is 13 residues long. The CDR3 spells CASSNRMNTEAFF. CDR3 nucleotides: TGTGCCAGTAGTAACAGAATGAACACTGAAGCTTTCTTT.

The chain couples TRBV4-1 to TRBJ2-7; D might be TRBD1 or TRBD2, each matching 5 bases. This CDR3 region has 14 residues. Germline V gene sequence: CDR1 MGHRA, CDR2 YSYEKL. Deletions cut 4 bases from V and 2 bases from J, with 12 bases between. The CDR3 spells CASSRGTGTYEQYF. CDR3 coding DNA: TGCGCCAGCAGCCGGGGGACGGGTACCTACGAGCAGTACTTC.

This clone came up once. This chain links TRBV19 with TRBJ2-7, with 8 bases matching TRBD1. The CDR3 contains 15 residues. J was trimmed by 0 bases and V by 5 bases; bases with no gene match: 6. Germline lookup yields CDR1 LNHDA and CDR2 SQIVND (reference sequence). The CDR3 nucleotides are TGTGCCAGTAGTCCTGGCACAGGGGGCTCCTACGAGCAGTACTTC. It is translated as CASSPGTGGSYEQYF.

The gene calls are TRBV2 and TRBJ1-6; D might be TRBD1 (5 bases). CDR3 length: 15 amino acids. Germline-derived CDR1 and CDR2 are SNHLY and FYNNEI. Trimming cost V 3 bases and J 7 bases, with 13 bases left between them. CDR3 region: CASSEWGGPNSPLHF. CDR3 sequence (DNA): TGTGCCAGCAGTGAGTGGGGGGGACCAAATTCACCCCTCCACTTT.

This chain links TRBV13 with TRBJ1-1, with a possible D match to TRBD1 (5 bases). Trimming left V 5 bases short and J 1 base short, with 8 bases between. Germline CDR1 reads PRHDT; CDR2 reads FYEKMQ (reference sequence). The CDR3 sequence is 13 residues long. The chain's CDR3 is CASSQDRNTEAFF. The CDR3 region has the DNA TGTGCCAGCAGCCAAGACAGGAACACTGAAGCTTTCTTT. The full variable domain, completed using reference TRBV13 and TRBJ1-1, is AAGVIQSPRHLIKEKRETATLKCYPIPRHDTVYWYQQGPGQDPQFLISFYEKMQSDKGSIPDRFSAQQFSDYHSELNMSSLELGDSALYFCASSQDRNTEAFFGQGTRLTVV.

The chain links TRBV7-2 to TRBJ2-5; the D gene is possibly TRBD2 (5 bases). The germline V and J ends were trimmed by 8 bases and 11 bases, with 18 bases remaining between them. CDR1 and CDR2 (germline): SGHTA, FQGNSA. CDR3 length: 12 amino acids. Written as DNA, the CDR3 is TGTGCCAGCGCCTCATCTTCATGGGAGCAGTACTTC. Its protein is CASASSSWEQYF.

Notes on this clone: Relative to the germline gene, one junction end is altered; a read error may explain this. This same CDR3 is encoded by further DNA sequences in the sample. The CDR3 reads CASSLGSGHQPQHF. The CDR3 DNA follows: TGTGCCAGCAGTTTGGGGTCGGGGCATCAGCCCCAACATTTT. The chain joins TRBV27 to TRBJ1-5; tentatively, D is TRBD1 (5 bases). The germline V gene has CDR1 MNHEY and CDR2 SMNVEV (reference sequence). The CDR3 has 14 amino acids.

The rearrangement links TRBV5-1 to TRBJ2-7, with TRBD1 identical over 7 bases. Germline loops: CDR1 SGHRS, CDR2 YFSETQ. This CDR3 region has 13 residues. Trimming at V came to 8 bases and at J to 0 bases, leaving 5 bases not matched to a gene. In DNA, the CDR3 is TGCGCCAGTAGACAGGGCTCCTCCTACGAGCAGTACTTC. It yields the protein CASRQGSSYEQYF.

This chain joins TRBV9 and TRBJ1-5; D not certain. Per the germline V gene, CDR1 is SGDLS and CDR2 is YYNGEE. This CDR3 has 14 amino acids. Trimming pared 3 bases from V and 9 bases from J, leaving 16 bases between. CDR3 region: CASSDGRTNGPQHF. DNA for the CDR3: TGTGCCAGCAGCGACGGGCGGACTAATGGGCCCCAGCATTTT.

The chain combines TRBV7-2 with TRBJ1-2; 9 nucleotides match TRBD1. The CDR3 runs to 13 residues. Trimming at V came to 4 bases and at J to 7 bases, leaving 4 bases not matched to a gene. CDR1 SGHTA and CDR2 FQGNSA come from the germline V gene. CDR3 residues: CASSWGTGIGYTF. The CDR3 DNA sequence: TGTGCCAGCAGCTGGGGGACAGGGATTGGCTACACCTTC.

The rearrangement links TRBV5-5 to TRBJ2-7; TRBD1 matches 9 bases. The germline CDR1 and CDR2 sequences are SGHKS and YYEKEE (reference sequence). Trimming removed 2 bases from V and 4 bases from J; junction bases left unmatched: 4. CDR3 size: 14 residues. The CDR3 region has the DNA TGTGCCAGCAGCTTCTACGGGACAGGGTACGAGCAGTACTTC. Amino acids: CASSFYGTGYEQYF. Full variable domain (missing parts from reference TRBV5-5 and TRBJ2-7): DAGVTQSPTHLIKTRGQQVTLRCSPISGHKSVSWYQQVLGQGPQFIFQYYEKEERGRGNFPDRFSARQFPNYSSELNVNALLLGDSALYLCASSFYGTGYEQYFGPGTRLTVT.

This chain links TRBV14 with TRBJ2-1; no definite D call. V was cut by 1 base and J by 8 bases, with 3 bases left in between. Germline CDR1 reads SGHDN; CDR2 reads FVKESK. The CDR3 contains 11 residues. The CDR3 DNA reads as TGTGCCAGCAGCCAAGTCTATGAGCAGTTCTTC. Its translation: CASSQVYEQFF.

The V call is TRBV7-2, the J call TRBJ2-7, with D unclear. The ends were cut back, 1 base at V and 4 bases at J, with 11 bases in the middle. Germline loops: CDR1 SGHTA, CDR2 FQGNSA. This CDR3 spans 14 amino acids. The CDR3 region is CASSLEARWYEQYF. For the CDR3, the DNA is TGTGCCAGCAGCTTAGAGGCCCGGTGGTACGAGCAGTACTTC.

The CDR3 region is CASTLGGAEDYGYTF. CDR3 sequence (DNA): TGTGCCAGCACTCTCGGGGGGGCGGAAGACTATGGCTACACCTTC. The chain couples TRBV11-2 to TRBJ1-2; perhaps TRBD1 as D (6 bases). This CDR3 has 15 residues. Trimming took off 7 bases at V and 3 bases at J, with 18 bases between the two ends. CDR1 and CDR2 (germline): SGHAT, FQNNGV.